The rows below give T cell receptor beta chains drawn from one sample of a study of blood T cell repertoires in COVID-19. Generated by immunoSEQ multiplex PCR, the TCRdb table keeps only in-frame clones and is missing some. This repertoire shows approximately 240,000 clones, approximately 90% found once; its top ten account for about 6%. Sample: PBMCs or T cells enriched from blood (not recorded which). The receptor source for this set is a young woman with acute COVID-19. Each CDR3 is given with its conserved first and last residue. Not every row has a clone size; where given, it reads once, few, many or a size class.

v_gene	abundance	j_gene	CDR3aa
TRBV20-1	NA	TRBJ2-1	CSASYWASVFNEQFF
TRBV5-1	NA	TRBJ2-1	CASSLSTYNEQFF
TRBV4-3	NA	TRBJ2-1	CASSQDYEPGLDPYNEQFF
TRBV2	NA	TRBJ1-4	CASSDPQDSRNEKLFF
TRBV11-2	NA	TRBJ2-1	CASSSAGGLSGSYNEQFF
TRBV19	NA	TRBJ1-4	CASSINPEEKLFF
TRBV19	NA	TRBJ2-1	CASSYSRAPMNNEQFF
TRBV4-1	NA	TRBJ2-7	CASSQDAGGLGGEQYF
TRBV6-1	NA	TRBJ2-7	CASSEGWTGGYEQYF
TRBV27	NA	TRBJ1-2	CASSMGGYGYTF
TRBV9	NA	TRBJ2-3	CASSVWAGVGTDTQYF
TRBV7-9	NA	TRBJ2-3	CASSSPFDRGSTDTQYF
TRBV29-1	NA	TRBJ2-1	CSVEQNSQEQFF
TRBV7-9	NA	TRBJ2-3	CASEGLTDTQYF
TRBV19	NA	TRBJ1-1	CASSIQMSSLRW
TRBV5-6	NA	TRBJ1-5	CASSLGGGQPQHF
TRBV6-2/TRBV6-3	NA	TRBJ2-1	CASSTHRDQYNEQFF
TRBV9	few	TRBJ1-1	CASSVASEAAEAFF
TRBV18	NA	TRBJ1-4	CASSLGGTENEKLFF
TRBV9	NA	TRBJ2-2	CASSARTGDTGELFF
TRBV5-1	once	TRBJ2-6	CASSQAGTSKSGANVLTF
TRBV7-9	NA	TRBJ1-5	CASSPTDTNQPQHF
TRBV6-1	NA	TRBJ2-3	CASSEGQSTQYF
TRBV19	NA	TRBJ2-3	CASSIPLGGARTDTQYF
TRBV28	NA	TRBJ2-7	CASPPTGTPYEQYF
TRBV7-8	NA	TRBJ2-7	CASSRDFTYEQYF
TRBV7-9	NA	TRBJ1-1	CASRFRGSTEAFF
TRBV6-5	NA	TRBJ2-6	CATSIVTGANVLTF
TRBV27	NA	TRBJ1-2	CASSFSWSGSNRNFGYTF
TRBV7-9	NA	TRBJ2-3	CASSRGLAGGDTQYF
TRBV3-1/TRBV3-2	NA	TRBJ2-7	CASSPTGMYEQYF
TRBV2	NA	TRBJ2-7	CAVLNGVAQYF
TRBV5-8	once	TRBJ1-1	CASSANMNTEAFF
TRBV7-6	NA	TRBJ2-1	CASSLAGRENNEQFF
TRBV6-5	NA	TRBJ2-7	CASSPGTGLDEQYF
TRBV14	NA	TRBJ2-6	CASSQGLAGGLSGANVLTF
TRBV27	NA	TRBJ1-6	CASSAGEMTLHF
TRBV28	NA	TRBJ2-7	CASSLSSGTVHYEQYF
TRBV2	NA	TRBJ1-5	CASSEFGWAGGSNQPQHF
TRBV5-1	NA	TRBJ1-6	CASSLDTVGSSYNSPLHF
TRBV6-5	NA	TRBJ1-2	CASSYSSPGDYGYTF
TRBV2	NA	TRBJ1-4	CASSEAARGTLFF
TRBV2	NA	TRBJ2-7	CASSQTVYEQYF
TRBV4-3	NA	TRBJ1-1	CASSNRHALNTEAFF
TRBV10-3	NA	TRBJ1-1	CAIRTGTPNTEAFF
TRBV6-2/TRBV6-3	NA	TRBJ1-5	CASSYGRGGRNSNQPQHF
TRBV9	NA	TRBJ1-6	CASSVGAGGSDSPLHF
TRBV27	NA	TRBJ2-7	CASSFGLAGVEQYF
TRBV6-5	NA	TRBJ2-7	CASSYRTSPDEQYF
TRBV5-4	NA	TRBJ2-3	CASSLVGPDTQYF
TRBV2	NA	TRBJ2-5	CASRGNRGPQETQYF
TRBV27	NA	TRBJ2-7	CASRKGLAGPYEQYF
TRBV18	NA	TRBJ2-4	CASSPRVPEAKNIQYF
TRBV7-8	once	TRBJ2-3	CASSQPGQGSDTQYF